This T cell receptor beta chain emerged from a study of CD8+CD57+ T cells in acquired aplastic anemia. Study conclusions and caveats: Shared by patients and controls, 25 to 35 CD8+ CDR3s were abundant in patients.

Whoever was chosen for sequencing had shown CD8+CD57+ cell expansion by flow cytometry. Patients were treatment-naive when blood was sampled. This clonotype was recorded a few times. What it recognizes is unknown. Trimming pared 3 bases from V and 1 base from J, leaving 7 bases between. This CDR3 region has 14 residues. Germline CDR1 and CDR2: LNHNV and YYDKDF (reference sequence). It was genomic DNA that served as the template for profiling TCR beta VDJ and CDR3. MiXCR was run by TCRdb on the reads, yielding one entry per CDR3 protein. The data hold 220,000 or so distinct CDR3 sequences, with 65% observed a single time.

The TCR comes from a human donor with aplastic anemia. The sequencing input was sorted CD4+, CD8+, or CD8+CD57+ T cells (not recorded which) from PBMCs. The rearrangement uses TRBV15 and TRBJ2-1; D remains unclear. DNA of the CDR3: TGTGCCACCAGCAGCCCCGCTTCCTACAATGAGCAGTTCTTC. Translating it yields CATSSPASYNEQFF. The full variable domain, rest sourced from reference TRBV15 and TRBJ2-1, is DAMVIQNPRYQVTQFGKPVTLSCSQTLNHNVMYWYQQKSSQAPKLLFHYYDKDFNNEADTPDNFQSRRPNTSFCFLDIRSPGLGDTAMYLCATSSPASYNEQFFGPGTRLTVL.